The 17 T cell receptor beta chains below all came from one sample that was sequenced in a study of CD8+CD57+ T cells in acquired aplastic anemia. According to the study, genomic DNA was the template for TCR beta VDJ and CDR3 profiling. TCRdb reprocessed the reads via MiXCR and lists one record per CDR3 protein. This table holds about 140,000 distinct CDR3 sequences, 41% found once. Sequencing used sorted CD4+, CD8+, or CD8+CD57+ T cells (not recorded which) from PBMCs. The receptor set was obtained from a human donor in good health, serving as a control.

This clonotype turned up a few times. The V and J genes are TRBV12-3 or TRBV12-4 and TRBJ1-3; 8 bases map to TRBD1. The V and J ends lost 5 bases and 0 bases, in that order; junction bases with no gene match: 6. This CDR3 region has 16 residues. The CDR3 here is CASSRQGARSGNTIYF. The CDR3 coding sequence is TGTGCCAGCAGTCGCCAGGGGGCCCGCTCTGGAAACACCATATATTTT.

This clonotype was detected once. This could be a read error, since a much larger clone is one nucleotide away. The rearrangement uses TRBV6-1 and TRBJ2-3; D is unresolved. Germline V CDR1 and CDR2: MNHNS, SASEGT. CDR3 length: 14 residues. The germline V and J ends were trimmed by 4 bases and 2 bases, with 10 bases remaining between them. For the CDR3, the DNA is TGTGCCAGCAGTGCCCGGGCTGCCACAGATACGCAGTATTTT. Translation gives CASSARAATDTQYF.

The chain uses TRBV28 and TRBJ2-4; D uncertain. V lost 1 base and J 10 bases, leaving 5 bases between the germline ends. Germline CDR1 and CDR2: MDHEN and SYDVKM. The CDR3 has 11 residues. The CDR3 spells CASSLLGIQYF. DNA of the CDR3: TGTGCCAGCAGTTTATTAGGGATTCAGTACTTC.

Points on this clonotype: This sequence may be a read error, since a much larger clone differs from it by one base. The CDR3 sequence: CATGQADTDTQYF. The DNA of the CDR3 is TGTGCCACGGGACAGGCTGACACAGATACGCAGTATTTT. The chain is built from TRBV24-1 and TRBJ2-3; 8 nucleotides agree with TRBD1. Germline loops: CDR1 KGHDR, CDR2 SFDVKD. Unmatched junction bases numbered 4, after V lost 10 bases and J lost 2 bases. The CDR3 sequence is 13 residues long.

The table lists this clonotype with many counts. The chain's CDR3 is CASSLVQGRKYNEQFF. DNA for the CDR3: TGTGCCAGCAGCTTAGTTCAGGGGCGGAAATACAATGAGCAGTTCTTC. This chain uses TRBV7-9 with TRBJ2-1; D possibly corresponds to TRBD1 (6 bases). V lost 1 base and J 4 bases, leaving 14 bases between the germline ends. The germline CDR1 and CDR2 sequences are SEHNR and FQNEAQ (reference sequence). The CDR3 covers 16 residues.

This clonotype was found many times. CDR3 sequence: CSASPGWLSNQPQHF. DNA for the CDR3: TGCAGTGCTAGCCCGGGATGGCTGAGCAATCAGCCCCAGCATTTT. The gene calls are TRBV20-1 and TRBJ1-5; D is undetermined. Germline V gene sequence: CDR1 DFQATT, CDR2 SNEGSKA (reference sequence). Trimming left V 3 bases short and J 1 base short, with 13 bases between. The CDR3 length is 15 residues.

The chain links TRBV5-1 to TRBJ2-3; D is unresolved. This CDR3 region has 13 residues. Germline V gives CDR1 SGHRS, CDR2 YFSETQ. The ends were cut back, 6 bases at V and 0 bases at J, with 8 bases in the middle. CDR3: CASTVPSTDTQYF. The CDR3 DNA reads TGCGCCAGCACGGTCCCCAGCACAGATACGCAGTATTTT.

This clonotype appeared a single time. The CDR3 region is CASRPQAGRSPLHF. The DNA for the CDR3 is TGTGCCAGCAGACCGCAGGCAGGGCGATCACCCCTCCACTTT. This chain joins TRBV2 and TRBJ1-6; D possibly corresponds to TRBD1 (5 bases). CDR3 size: 14 residues. Germline CDR1 reads SNHLY; CDR2 reads FYNNEI. Trimming took off 6 bases at V and 10 bases at J, with 16 bases between the two ends.

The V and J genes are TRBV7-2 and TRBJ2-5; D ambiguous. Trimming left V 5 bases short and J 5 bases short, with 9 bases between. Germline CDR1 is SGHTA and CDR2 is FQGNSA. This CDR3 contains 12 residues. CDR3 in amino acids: CASSQPRETQYF. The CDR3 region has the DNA TGTGCCAGCAGCCAGCCGAGGGAGACCCAGTACTTC.

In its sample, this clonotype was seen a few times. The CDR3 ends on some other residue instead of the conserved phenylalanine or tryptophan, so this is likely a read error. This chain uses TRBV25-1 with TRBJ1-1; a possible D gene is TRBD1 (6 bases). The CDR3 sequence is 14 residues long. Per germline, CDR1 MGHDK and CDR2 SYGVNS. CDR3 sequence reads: CASMQNREKTEAFS. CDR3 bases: TGCGCCAGCATGCAAAACAGGGAAAAAACTGAAGCTTTCTCT.

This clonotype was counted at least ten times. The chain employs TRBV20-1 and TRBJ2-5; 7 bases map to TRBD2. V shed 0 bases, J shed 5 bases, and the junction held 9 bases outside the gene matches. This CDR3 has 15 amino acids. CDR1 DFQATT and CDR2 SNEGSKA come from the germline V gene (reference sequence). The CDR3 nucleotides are TGCAGTGCTAGAGATTATCGCGGGGGATCGGAGACCCAGTACTTC. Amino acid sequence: CSARDYRGGSETQYF.

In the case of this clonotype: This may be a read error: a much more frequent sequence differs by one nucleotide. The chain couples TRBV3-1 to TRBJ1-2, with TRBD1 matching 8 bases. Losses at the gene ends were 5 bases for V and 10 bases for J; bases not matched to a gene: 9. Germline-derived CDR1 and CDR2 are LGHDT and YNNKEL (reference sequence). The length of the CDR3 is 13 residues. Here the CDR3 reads CASSSTGVHDYTF. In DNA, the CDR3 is TGTGCCAGCAGCTCGACAGGGGTCCATGACTACACCTTC.

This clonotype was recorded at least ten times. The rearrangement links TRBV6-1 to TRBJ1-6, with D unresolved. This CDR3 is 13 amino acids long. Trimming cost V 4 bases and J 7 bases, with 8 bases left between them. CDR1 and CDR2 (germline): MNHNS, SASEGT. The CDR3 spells CASSVEGNSPLHF. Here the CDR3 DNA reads TGTGCCAGCAGTGTGGAAGGGAATTCACCCCTCCACTTT.

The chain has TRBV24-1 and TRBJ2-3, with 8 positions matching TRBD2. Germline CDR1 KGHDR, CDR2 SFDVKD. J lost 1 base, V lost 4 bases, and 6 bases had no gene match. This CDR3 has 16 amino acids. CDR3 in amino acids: CATSEPSAGGTDTQYF. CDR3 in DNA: TGTGCCACCAGTGAACCCTCAGCGGGAGGCACAGATACGCAGTATTTT.

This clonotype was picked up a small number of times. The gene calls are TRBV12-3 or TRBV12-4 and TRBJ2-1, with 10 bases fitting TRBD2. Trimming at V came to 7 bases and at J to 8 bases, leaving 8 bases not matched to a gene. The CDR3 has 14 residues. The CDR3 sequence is CASTRTSGHDEQFF. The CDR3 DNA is TGTGCCAGCACGCGGACTAGCGGCCACGATGAGCAGTTCTTC.

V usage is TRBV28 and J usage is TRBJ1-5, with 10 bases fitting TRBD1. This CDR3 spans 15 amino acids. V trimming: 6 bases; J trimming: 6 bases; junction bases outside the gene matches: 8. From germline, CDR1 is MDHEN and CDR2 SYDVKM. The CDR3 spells CASSLPGTGVQPQHF. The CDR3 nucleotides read TGTGCCAGCAGCCTCCCGGGGACAGGGGTTCAGCCCCAGCATTTT.

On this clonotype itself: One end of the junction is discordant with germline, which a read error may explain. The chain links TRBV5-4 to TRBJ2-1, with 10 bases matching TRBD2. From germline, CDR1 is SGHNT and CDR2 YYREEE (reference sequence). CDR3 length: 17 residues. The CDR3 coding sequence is TGTGCCAGCAGCTTGGAATTAGCGGGAGGATCCTACAATGAGCAGTTCTTT. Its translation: CASSLELAGGSYNEQFF.